This T cell receptor beta chain was captured in a study of T cell responses to AZD1222 COVID-19 vaccine. Overall study context: Recipients boosted at about 4 weeks or about 12 weeks are pooled.

About this clone: The antigen remains undetermined.

The data were produced by immunoSEQ multiplex PCR, yet TCRdb's version contains in-frame clones alone and is incomplete. Among about 97,000 clones, less than 95% were seen once, and the ten largest hold 1% to 1.5%. Study results and caveats: Receipt of two AZD1222 doses was followed by a rise in Spike-specific TCR breadth and depth. No repertoire was sampled before or during the peak T cell response, only after it. Across the whole spike, CD4 TCRs peaked at regions 160-218 and 743-854.

V was shortened by 3 bases and J by 5 bases, with 10 bases between the two germline ends. Germline V gives CDR1 ENHRY, CDR2 SYGVKD. This CDR3 has 14 residues. The TCR was taken from an adult in good health. The specimen comprised peripheral blood, sampled on day 0 of AZD1222 vaccination. The V and J genes are TRBV10-3 and TRBJ1-4; D is uncertain. CDR3: CAISDGWVNEKLFF. The CDR3 coding sequence is TGTGCCATCAGTGACGGCTGGGTAAATGAAAAACTGTTTTTT.